The rows below give T cell receptor beta chains drawn from one sample of a study of identical twins. In TCRdb, the 5' RACE reads were re-called with MiXCR into one record per CDR3 protein. The table has roughly 720,000 distinct CDR3 sequences, roughly 18% seen once. These same data were also listed under a study on T cells expressing NK-cell markers.

Sequencing used PBMCs. Source of these receptors: a woman aged 18-29 years in good health. CDR3s include the opening cysteine and the closing phenylalanine or tryptophan. The D gene is left open where the match is weak. The size entry is marked missing in some rows and otherwise reads once, few, many or a size class.

clone size,V gene,D gene,J gene,CDR3 protein,CDR3 DNA
few,TRBV20-1,NA,TRBJ2-7,CSAETLEGGTSYEQYF,TGCAGTGCTGAGACACTAGAGGGAGGTACCTCCTACGAGCAGTACTTC
NA,TRBV7-6,NA,TRBJ1-6,CASSEEGRSPLHF,TGTGCCAGCAGCGAAGAAGGGAGGTCACCCCTCCACTTT
NA,TRBV18,TRBD1,TRBJ1-1,CASSPSGQLNTEAFF,TGTGCCAGCTCACCATCGGGACAGTTAAACACTGAAGCTTTCTTT
NA,TRBV25-1,NA,TRBJ1-2,CASSELNTVYGYTF,TGTGCCAGCAGTGAATTGAATACGGTCTATGGCTACACCTTC
few,TRBV5-1,NA,TRBJ1-1,CASSLEPPNTEAFF,TGCGCCAGCAGCTTGGAGCCCCCAAACACTGAAGCTTTCTTT
NA,TRBV7-2,NA,TRBJ2-7,CASAERSSYEQYF,TGTGCCAGCGCGGAAAGGTCTTCCTACGAGCAGTACTTC
NA,TRBV20-1,NA,TRBJ2-1,CSASRDSRSNEQFF,TGCAGTGCTAGCAGGGATTCGAGGTCGAATGAGCAGTTCTTC
few,TRBV7-9,TRBD1,TRBJ1-4,CASSLAGTGFEKLFF,TGTGCCAGCAGCTTAGCCGGGACAGGGTTTGAAAAACTGTTTTTT
few,TRBV3-1,TRBD2,TRBJ2-1,CASSPQATGGPQNEQFF,TGTGCCAGCAGCCCTCAAGCAACGGGAGGGCCACAGAATGAGCAGTTCTTC
NA,TRBV20-1,TRBD2,TRBJ2-1,CSARDPSGGADEQFF,TGCAGTGCTAGAGACCCCAGCGGGGGGGCCGATGAGCAGTTCTTC
NA,TRBV20-1,NA,TRBJ2-3,CSARRPGGFDTQYF,TGCAGTGCTAGACGTCCGGGGGGCTTTGATACGCAGTATTTT
few,TRBV20-1,TRBD1,TRBJ2-7,CSARAGQGANEQYF,TGCAGTGCTAGAGCGGGACAGGGGGCGAACGAGCAGTACTTC
NA,TRBV10-3,TRBD2,TRBJ2-1,CAISDRAGGYNEQFF,TGTGCCATCAGTGACCGGGCGGGGGGCTACAATGAGCAGTTCTTC
NA,TRBV10-3,NA,TRBJ2-7,CAISESQGRLYEQYF,TGTGCCATCAGTGAATCCCAGGGCAGACTCTACGAGCAGTACTTC
NA,TRBV20-1,NA,TRBJ1-1,CSAMRSLNTEAFF,TGCAGTGCTATGCGGAGCCTTAACACTGAAGCTTTCTTT
few,TRBV15,TRBD1,TRBJ2-1,CATGADRAVNEQFF,TGTGCCACGGGCGCCGACAGGGCGGTCAATGAGCAGTTCTTC
NA,TRBV20-1,NA,TRBJ2-5,CSARRLAETQYF,TGCAGTGCTAGACGGCTAGCGGAGACCCAGTACTTC
few,TRBV20-1,NA,TRBJ2-3,CSAPAGPRTDTQYF,TGCAGTGCCCCGGCGGGGCCTAGGACAGATACGCAGTATTTT
few,TRBV7-2,TRBD2,TRBJ2-1,CASSLALAGVSYEQFF,TGTGCCAGCAGCCTAGCGCTAGCGGGAGTTAGCTATGAGCAGTTCTTC
NA,TRBV6-1,TRBD1,TRBJ1-5,CASRRDRLPHQPQHF,TGTGCCAGCAGAAGGGACAGACTCCCCCATCAGCCCCAGCATTTT
many,TRBV12-3/TRBV12-4,NA,TRBJ2-1,CASSLVEEQFF,TGTGCCAGCAGCTTAGTGGAGGAGCAGTTCTTC
few,TRBV12-3/TRBV12-4,TRBD1,TRBJ1-2,CASSYRDRVAGYTF,TGTGCCAGCAGTTACCGGGACAGGGTGGCTGGCTACACCTTC
few,TRBV7-9,TRBD2,TRBJ2-1,CASSAISGNGQFF,TGTGCCAGCAGCGCAATTAGCGGGAACGGGCAGTTCTTC
NA,TRBV20-1,NA,TRBJ2-5,CSAAPAETQYF,TGCAGTGCGGCCCCAGCGGAGACCCAGTACTTC
few,TRBV7-2,TRBD1,TRBJ2-1,CASSSQGARYNEQFF,TGTGCCAGCAGCTCCCAGGGGGCGCGGTACAATGAGCAGTTCTTC
few,TRBV20-1,NA,TRBJ2-5,CSARTVWRETQYF,TGCAGTGCTAGGACAGTCTGGAGAGAGACCCAGTACTTC
few,TRBV14,NA,TRBJ2-1,CASSQRPQGVSYNEQFF,TGTGCCAGCAGCCAAAGACCCCAGGGAGTCTCCTACAATGAGCAGTTCTTC
few,TRBV20-1,NA,TRBJ1-5,CSARDPRGKQPQHF,TGCAGTGCTAGAGACCCCAGGGGCAAGCAGCCCCAGCATTTT
few,TRBV6-5,TRBD2,TRBJ2-5,CASSYPAPLAGQETQYF,TGTGCCAGCAGTTACCCCGCGCCACTAGCGGGGCAAGAGACCCAGTACTTC
few,TRBV7-9,NA,TRBJ1-2,CASSLDGGVNYGYTF,TGTGCCAGCAGCTTAGACGGGGGAGTTAACTATGGCTACACCTTC
NA,TRBV4-1,TRBD1,TRBJ1-4,CASSPEGQAGEKLFF,TGCGCCAGCAGCCCCGAAGGACAGGCGGGGGAAAAACTGTTTTTT
many,TRBV4-2,NA,TRBJ2-1,CASSQPVPATDYNEQFF,TGTGCCAGCAGCCAGCCTGTTCCCGCCACCGACTACAATGAGCAGTTCTTC
NA,TRBV7-2,NA,TRBJ1-4,CASSSQVGEKLFF,TGTGCCAGCAGCTCCCAAGTTGGCGAAAAACTGTTTTTT
many,TRBV5-6,NA,TRBJ2-5,CASSLGQYQETQYF,TGTGCCAGCAGCTTGGGACAGTACCAAGAGACCCAGTACTTC
NA,TRBV20-1,TRBD2,TRBJ2-1,CSAPSPAGTNEQFF,TGCAGTGCCCCCTCCCCAGCGGGGACTAATGAGCAGTTCTTC
few,TRBV20-1,NA,TRBJ2-2,CSARGPGTNTGELFF,TGCAGTGCTAGAGGTCCGGGAACGAACACCGGGGAGCTGTTTTTT
NA,TRBV5-1,TRBD2,TRBJ2-1,CASSLSGRAADEQFF,TGCGCCAGCAGCTTAAGTGGGAGGGCCGCGGATGAGCAGTTCTTC
NA,TRBV5-1,TRBD1,TRBJ2-3,CASSPSDRGRADTQYF,TGCGCCAGCAGCCCCTCCGACAGGGGAAGAGCAGATACGCAGTATTTT
few,TRBV4-3,NA,TRBJ2-3,CASSQEEGLRTDTQYF,TGCGCCAGCAGCCAAGAGGAGGGACTCCGCACAGATACGCAGTATTTT
few,TRBV11-2,NA,TRBJ2-1,CASSFTNTYNEQFF,TGTGCCAGCAGCTTTACTAACACCTACAATGAGCAGTTCTTC
few,TRBV5-5,TRBD1,TRBJ1-1,CASSDRGRAFF,TGTGCCAGCAGTGACAGGGGGCGAGCTTTCTTT
few,TRBV27,NA,TRBJ2-3,CASSLKTPIGTDTQYF,TGTGCCAGCAGTCTTAAGACACCAATCGGCACAGATACGCAGTATTTT